This T cell receptor (beta chain) was profiled in a study of cytomegalovirus exposure and HLA in healthy donors. General study findings and limits: The study designated about 160 TCR beta chains cytomegalovirus-associated. The analysis excluded some indistinguishable V segments, including TRBV6-2 and TRBV6-3. Many donors carried some public TCRs, although rarity characterized most TCR sequences.

V lost 2 bases and J 4 bases, leaving 17 bases between the germline ends. CDR3 size: 16 residues. Germline CDR1 KGHSH, CDR2 LQKENI. Both 60 Vbeta primers and 13 Jbeta primers went into the PCR. Libraries were prepared by immunoSEQ multiplex PCR; TCRdb keeps only in-frame clonotypes and omits some of them. This sample lists about 77,000 clones; its ten largest clones have 12% to 15%. Points on this clone: Its matching antigen is unknown.

Sample: PBMCs. This chain joins TRBV18 and TRBJ1-1; unclear D gene. The clonotype comes from a man aged 45 to 65 in good health and CMV-seropositive. DNA of the CDR3: TGTGCCAGCTCACCAGGAACAGCCCGAGGAGGCACTGAAGCTTTCTTT. This translates into CASSPGTARGGTEAFF.